What follows are 14 T cell receptor beta chains derived from one specimen sequenced in a study of blood T cell repertoires in COVID-19. Here immunoSEQ multiplex PCR was the method, and the copy in TCRdb shows in-frame clones only, minus some. The table records approximately 48,000 clones, 85% to 90% of them present only once. Sequenced: peripheral blood. The receptor set was obtained from a man in his 60s with acute or convalescent COVID-19.

The chain is built from TRBV15 and TRBJ2-7; 7 bases map to TRBD1. This CDR3 comprises 14 residues. Germline V gene sequence: CDR1 LNHNV, CDR2 YYDKDF (reference sequence). Unmatched junction bases numbered 2, after V lost 3 bases and J lost 0 bases. In nucleotides, the CDR3 is TGTGCCACCAGCAGGGACAGGAACTCCTACGAGCAGTACTTC. This translates into CATSRDRNSYEQYF.

This chain uses TRBV25-1 with TRBJ2-7; 11 positions agree with TRBD2. This CDR3 contains 17 residues. Trimming removed 3 bases from V and 3 bases from J; junction bases left unmatched: 10. Germline V gives CDR1 MGHDK, CDR2 SYGVNS. CDR3 amino acids: CASSDLGPGTSGYEQYF. The CDR3 nucleotides are TGTGCCAGCAGTGATTTAGGACCAGGGACTAGCGGCTACGAGCAGTACTTC.

The table lists this clone with a count of one. The chain couples TRBV19 to TRBJ2-5, with TRBD2 identical over 13 bases. Unmatched junction bases numbered 6, after V lost 6 bases and J lost 5 bases. The CDR3 is made up of 15 amino acids. Germline loops: CDR1 LNHDA, CDR2 SQIVND (reference sequence). In DNA, the CDR3 is TGTGCCAGTAGCCGCCGGACTAGCGGGAGTGAGACCCAGTACTTC. This encodes CASSRRTSGSETQYF.

The V and J genes are TRBV18 and TRBJ2-7, with 7 nucleotides matching TRBD2. J lost 6 bases, V lost 0 bases, and 2 bases had no gene match. Germline lookup yields CDR1 KGHSH and CDR2 LQKENI. The CDR3 totals 13 residues. The CDR3 is CASSPPGGLEQYF. The CDR3 coding sequence is TGTGCCAGCTCACCACCGGGAGGGCTCGAGCAGTACTTC. Complete variable domain (other parts from reference TRBV18 and TRBJ2-7): NAGVMQNPRHLVRRRGQEARLRCSPMKGHSHVYWYRQLPEEGLKFMVYLQKENIIDESGMPKERFSAEFPKEGPSILRIQQVVRGDSAAYFCASSPPGGLEQYFGPGTRLTVT.

The chain joins TRBV7-9 to TRBJ1-5, with 7 bases that match TRBD1. Looked up from germline, CDR1 is SEHNR and CDR2 is FQNEAQ (reference sequence). The V gene end was trimmed by 4 bases and the J gene end by 4 bases; junction bases not matched to a gene: 7. This CDR3 has 15 residues. CDR3 protein: CASSSGTAFNQPQHF. DNA for the CDR3: TGTGCCAGCAGCTCTGGGACAGCCTTTAATCAGCCCCAGCATTTT. Filled out from reference TRBV7-9 and TRBJ1-5, the complete variable domain reads DTGVSQNPRHKITKRGQNVTFRCDPISEHNRLYWYRQTLGQGPEFLTYFQNEAQLEKSRLLSDRFSAERPKGSFSTLEIQRTEQGDSAMYLCASSSGTAFNQPQHFGDGTRLSIL.

This sequence joins TRBV6-5 and TRBJ1-3, with 7 bases lining up with TRBD1. The CDR3 consists of 15 residues. The junction had 4 bases not matched to a gene; V was cut back by 5 bases and J by 0 bases. The germline V gene encodes CDR1 MNHEY and CDR2 SVGAGI. The CDR3 nucleotides are TGTGCCAGCAGTCTGGGACAGTTCTCTGGAAACACCATATATTTT. Residues: CASSLGQFSGNTIYF.

The V and J genes are TRBV5-8 and TRBJ1-1, with 8 bases fitting TRBD1. The V and J ends lost 3 bases and 4 bases, in that order; junction bases with no gene match: 8. The CDR3 is 15 amino acids. Germline V gene sequence: CDR1 SGHTS, CDR2 YDEGEE. CDR3 bases: TGTGCCAGCAGCTCGCCAGATACAGGGGGCACTGAAGCTTTCTTT. It translates to CASSSPDTGGTEAFF.

Of note for this clone: A read error may produce the germline difference seen at one junction end. The chain links TRBV28 to TRBJ2-1; 9 bases are a match to TRBD1. The V gene's germline CDR1 is MDHEN and CDR2 SYDVKM. The length of the CDR3 is 12 residues. The DNA for the CDR3 is TGTGCCAGCACCCCGGGACAGGGAAATTTCATCTTC. It translates to CASTPGQGNFIF.

V gene TRBV11-2 combines with J gene TRBJ1-1; D unclear. Germline V CDR1 and CDR2: SGHAT, FQNNGV. V lost 5 bases and J lost 1, with 11 bases in between. The CDR3 totals 14 residues. The CDR3 sequence is CASSRGRENTEAFF. CDR3 DNA: TGTGCCAGCAGCCGGGGTAGAGAGAACACTGAAGCTTTCTTT. Drawing the rest from reference TRBV11-2 and TRBJ1-1, the complete variable domain is EAGVAQSPRYKIIEKRQSVAFWCNPISGHATLYWYQQILGQGPKLLIQFQNNGVVDDSQLPKDRFSAERLKGVDSTLKIQPAKLEDSAVYLCASSRGRENTEAFFGQGTRLTVV.

The J gene is TRBJ1-1, the V gene TRBV19; TRBD1 aligns across 9 bases. The CDR3 totals 13 residues. The germline gives CDR1 LNHDA, CDR2 SQIVND (reference sequence). The V segment lost 5 bases and the J segment 9 bases; nucleotides outside the gene matches: 7. The CDR3 loop is CASSPRDRAQAFF. The CDR3 nucleotides are TGTGCCAGTAGTCCCCGGGACAGGGCTCAAGCTTTCTTT.

The rearrangement joins TRBV15 to TRBJ1-1, with D maybe TRBD1 (5 bases). Trimming removed 2 bases at V and 5 bases at J, with 6 bases between. The CDR3 runs 12 residues. Germline CDR1 is LNHNV and CDR2 is YYDKDF (reference sequence). The CDR3 DNA follows: TGTGCCACCAGCAGACGGGGGACTGAAGCTTTCTTT. It codes for CATSRRGTEAFF. The full variable domain, its missing parts supplied by reference TRBV15 and TRBJ1-1, is DAMVIQNPRYQVTQFGKPVTLSCSQTLNHNVMYWYQQKSSQAPKLLFHYYDKDFNNEADTPDNFQSRRPNTSFCFLDIRSPGLGDTAMYLCATSRRGTEAFFGQGTRLTVV.

The chain couples TRBV3-1 (or the pseudogene TRBV3-2) to TRBJ1-2, with unresolved D. V shed 0 bases and J shed 6 bases, with 20 bases lying between them. The CDR3 sequence is 17 residues long. Germline CDR1 is LGHDT and CDR2 is YNNKEL (reference sequence). This chain's CDR3 is CASSQDPLRYSRDGYTF. Written as DNA, the CDR3 is TGTGCCAGCAGCCAAGATCCCCTTCGCTATTCCCGGGATGGCTACACCTTC.

The V and J genes are TRBV29-1 and TRBJ2-7; 8 bases line up with TRBD1. Germline V lookup: CDR1 SQVTM, CDR2 ANQGSEA. J was trimmed by 1 base and V by 4 bases; bases with no gene match: 9. CDR3 size: 15 residues. This CDR3 reads CSVGPPGQASYEQYF. CDR3 DNA: TGCAGCGTTGGCCCCCCGGGACAGGCGTCCTACGAGCAGTACTTC.

The gene calls are TRBV7-2 and TRBJ1-1; maybe TRBD1 (6 bases). Trimming took 5 bases from V and 4 from J, leaving 17 bases between them. The CDR3 length is 15 residues. Germline CDR1 and CDR2: SGHTA and FQGNSA. The CDR3 nucleotides read TGTGCCAGCAGCCCAATACAGGGCGTTAGCACTGAAGCTTTCTTT. Amino acid sequence: CASSPIQGVSTEAFF.